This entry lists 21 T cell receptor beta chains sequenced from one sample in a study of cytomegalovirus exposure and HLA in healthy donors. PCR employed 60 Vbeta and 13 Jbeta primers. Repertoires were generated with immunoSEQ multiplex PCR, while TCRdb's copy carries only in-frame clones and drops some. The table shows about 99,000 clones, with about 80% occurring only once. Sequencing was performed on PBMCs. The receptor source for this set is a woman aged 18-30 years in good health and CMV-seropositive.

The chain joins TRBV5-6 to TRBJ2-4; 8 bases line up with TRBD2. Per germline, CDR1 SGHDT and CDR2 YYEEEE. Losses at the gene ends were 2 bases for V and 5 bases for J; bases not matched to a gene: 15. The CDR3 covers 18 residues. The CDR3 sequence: CASSLKGVAGWAENIQYF. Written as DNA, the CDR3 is TGTGCCAGCAGCTTAAAGGGAGTAGCGGGATGGGCGGAAAACATTCAGTACTTC. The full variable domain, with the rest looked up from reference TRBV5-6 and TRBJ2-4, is DAGVTQSPTHLIKTRGQQVTLRCSPKSGHDTVSWYQQALGQGPQFIFQYYEEEERQRGNFPDRFSGHQFPNYSSELNVNALLLGDSALYLCASSLKGVAGWAENIQYFGAGTRLSVL.

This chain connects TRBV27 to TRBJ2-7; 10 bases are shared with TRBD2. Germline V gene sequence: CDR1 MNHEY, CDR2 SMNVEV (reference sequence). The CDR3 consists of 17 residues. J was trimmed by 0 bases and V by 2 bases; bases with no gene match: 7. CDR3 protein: CASSLKTSGASSYEQYF. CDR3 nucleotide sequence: TGTGCCAGCAGTTTAAAAACTAGCGGGGCCAGCTCCTACGAGCAGTACTTC.

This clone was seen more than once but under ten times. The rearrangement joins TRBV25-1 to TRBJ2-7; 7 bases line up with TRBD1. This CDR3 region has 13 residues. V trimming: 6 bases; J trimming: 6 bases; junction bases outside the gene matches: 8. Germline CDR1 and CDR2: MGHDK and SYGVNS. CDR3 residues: CASSFQGVGEQYF. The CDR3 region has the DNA TGTGCCAGCAGCTTCCAGGGGGTGGGCGAGCAGTACTTC.

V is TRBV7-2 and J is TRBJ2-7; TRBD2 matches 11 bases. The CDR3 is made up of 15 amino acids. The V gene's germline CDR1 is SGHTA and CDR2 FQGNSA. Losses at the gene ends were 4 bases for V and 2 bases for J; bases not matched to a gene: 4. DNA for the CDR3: TGTGCCAGCAGCTACCGACTAGCGGGGACCTACGAGCAGTACTTC. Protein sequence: CASSYRLAGTYEQYF.

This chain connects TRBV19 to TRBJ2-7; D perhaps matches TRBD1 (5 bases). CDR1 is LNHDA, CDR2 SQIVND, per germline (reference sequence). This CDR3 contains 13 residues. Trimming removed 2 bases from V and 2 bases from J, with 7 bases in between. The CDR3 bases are TGTGCCAGTAGTATAAGGGGAACCTACGAGCAGTACTTC. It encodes CASSIRGTYEQYF.

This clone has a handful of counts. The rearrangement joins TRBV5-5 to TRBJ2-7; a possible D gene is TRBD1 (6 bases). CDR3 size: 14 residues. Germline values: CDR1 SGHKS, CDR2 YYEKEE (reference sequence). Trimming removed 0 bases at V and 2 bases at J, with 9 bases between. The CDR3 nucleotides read TGTGCCAGCAGCTTGGGGGGGCATGCCTACGAGCAGTACTTC. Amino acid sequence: CASSLGGHAYEQYF.

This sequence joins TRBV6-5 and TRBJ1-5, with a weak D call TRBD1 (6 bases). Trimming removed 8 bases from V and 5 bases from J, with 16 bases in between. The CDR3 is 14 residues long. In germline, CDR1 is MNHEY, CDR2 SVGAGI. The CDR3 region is CASRQAGTYQPQHF. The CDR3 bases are TGTGCCAGCCGACAGGCAGGGACCTATCAGCCCCAGCATTTT.

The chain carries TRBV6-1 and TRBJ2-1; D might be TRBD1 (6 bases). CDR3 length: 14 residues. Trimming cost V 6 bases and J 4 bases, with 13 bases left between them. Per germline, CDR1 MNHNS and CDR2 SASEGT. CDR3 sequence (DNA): TGTGCCAGCAGGACAAACAGGGTATACAATGAGCAGTTCTTC. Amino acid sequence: CASRTNRVYNEQFF.

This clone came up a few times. The CDR3 DNA reads as TGTGCCAGCTCACCGAAGGGACTACCTTACGAGCAGTACTTC. Translated, it gives CASSPKGLPYEQYF. The J gene is TRBJ2-7, the V gene TRBV18; 7 nucleotides align to TRBD2. The CDR3 runs 14 residues. Germline lookup yields CDR1 KGHSH and CDR2 LQKENI. The trim removed 3 bases at V and 4 bases at J, leaving 6 bases unmatched.

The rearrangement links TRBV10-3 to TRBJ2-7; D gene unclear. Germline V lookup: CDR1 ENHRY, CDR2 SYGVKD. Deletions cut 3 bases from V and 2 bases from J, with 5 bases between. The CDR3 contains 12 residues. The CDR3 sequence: CAISEITYEQYF. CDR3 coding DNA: TGTGCCATCAGTGAAATAACCTACGAGCAGTACTTC.

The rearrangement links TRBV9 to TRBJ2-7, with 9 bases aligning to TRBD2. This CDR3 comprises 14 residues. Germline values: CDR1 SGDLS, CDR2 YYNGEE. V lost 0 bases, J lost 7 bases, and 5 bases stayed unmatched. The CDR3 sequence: CASSVGLAAREQYF. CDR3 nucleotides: TGTGCCAGCAGCGTAGGACTAGCGGCAAGGGAGCAGTACTTC.

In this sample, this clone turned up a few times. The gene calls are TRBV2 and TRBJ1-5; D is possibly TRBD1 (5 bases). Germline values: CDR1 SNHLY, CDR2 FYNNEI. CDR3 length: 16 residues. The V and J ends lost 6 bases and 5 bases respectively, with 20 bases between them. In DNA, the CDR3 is TGTGCCAGCAGCGACCCCCCCCTGGGGCTCCATCAGCCCCAGCATTTT. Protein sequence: CASSDPPLGLHQPQHF.

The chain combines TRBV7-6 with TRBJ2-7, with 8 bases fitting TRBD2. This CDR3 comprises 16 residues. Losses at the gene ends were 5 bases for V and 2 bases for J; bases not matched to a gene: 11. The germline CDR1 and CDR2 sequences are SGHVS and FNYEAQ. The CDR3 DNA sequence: TGTGCCAGCAGCCCAGGGTGGTCTAGCGGGCCCTACGAGCAGTACTTC. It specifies CASSPGWSSGPYEQYF.

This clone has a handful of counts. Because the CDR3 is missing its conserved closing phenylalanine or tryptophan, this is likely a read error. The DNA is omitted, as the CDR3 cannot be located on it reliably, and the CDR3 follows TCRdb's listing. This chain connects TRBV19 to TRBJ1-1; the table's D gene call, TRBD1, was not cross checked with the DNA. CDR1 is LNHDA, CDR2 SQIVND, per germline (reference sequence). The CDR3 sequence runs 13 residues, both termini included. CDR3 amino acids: CASRKTGATEALV.

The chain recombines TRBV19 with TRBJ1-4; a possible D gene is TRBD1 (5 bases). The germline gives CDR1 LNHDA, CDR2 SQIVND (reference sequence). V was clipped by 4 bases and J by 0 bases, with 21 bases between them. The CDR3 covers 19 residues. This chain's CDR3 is CASSRGWGTRSATNEKLFF. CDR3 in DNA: TGTGCCAGTAGTAGAGGTTGGGGGACTCGTTCTGCAACTAATGAAAAACTGTTTTTT.

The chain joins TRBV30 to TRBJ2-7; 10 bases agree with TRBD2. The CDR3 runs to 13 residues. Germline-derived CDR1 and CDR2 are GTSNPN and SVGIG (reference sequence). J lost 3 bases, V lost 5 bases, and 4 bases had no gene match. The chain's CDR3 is CAWAAGGSYEQYF. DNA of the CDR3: TGTGCCTGGGCAGCGGGAGGGAGCTACGAGCAGTACTTC.

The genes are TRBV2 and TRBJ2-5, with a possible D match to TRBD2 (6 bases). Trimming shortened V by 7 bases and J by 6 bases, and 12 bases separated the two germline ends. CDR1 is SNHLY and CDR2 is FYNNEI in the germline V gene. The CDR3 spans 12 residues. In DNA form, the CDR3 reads TGTGCCAGCAATCCCGGGGGAAAGACCCAGTACTTC. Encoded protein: CASNPGGKTQYF.

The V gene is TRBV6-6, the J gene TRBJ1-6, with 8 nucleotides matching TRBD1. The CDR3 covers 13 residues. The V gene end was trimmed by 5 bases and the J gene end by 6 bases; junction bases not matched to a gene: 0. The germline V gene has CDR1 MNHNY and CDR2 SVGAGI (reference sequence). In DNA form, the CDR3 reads TGTGCCAGCAGTGGACAGGGTAATTCACCCCTCCACTTT. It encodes CASSGQGNSPLHF.

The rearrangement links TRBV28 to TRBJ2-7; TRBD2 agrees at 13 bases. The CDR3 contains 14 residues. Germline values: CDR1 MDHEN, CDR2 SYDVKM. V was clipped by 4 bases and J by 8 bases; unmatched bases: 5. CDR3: CASSSGTSGNQQYF. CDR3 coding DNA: TGTGCCAGCAGTTCCGGGACTAGCGGGAACCAGCAGTACTTC.

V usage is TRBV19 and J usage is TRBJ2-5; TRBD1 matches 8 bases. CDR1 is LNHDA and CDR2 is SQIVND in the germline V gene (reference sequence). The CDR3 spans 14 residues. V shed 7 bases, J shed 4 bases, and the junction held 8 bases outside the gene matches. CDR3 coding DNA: TGTGCCAGTAAGGCCGACGGACAGGGAGAGACCCAGTACTTC. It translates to CASKADGQGETQYF.

The CDR3 nucleotides are TGTGCCAGCTCACCCAGACAGGGAGAGAACACTGAAGCTTTCTTT. Encoded protein: CASSPRQGENTEAFF. The chain carries TRBV18 and TRBJ1-1; 7 nucleotides agree with TRBD1. This CDR3 is 15 amino acids long. V trimming: 3 bases; J trimming: 1 base; junction bases outside the gene matches: 5. The germline V gene has CDR1 KGHSH and CDR2 LQKENI.